This is a list of T cell receptor beta chains from one sample in a study of blood T cell repertoires in COVID-19. Only in-frame clones appear in the TCRdb table, and some are missing; sequencing was by immunoSEQ multiplex PCR. The data hold about 220,000 clones, with approximately 80% observed a single time. Sequencing was done on a sample of peripheral blood. The source of these receptors is a man aged 45-65 years with active or convalescent COVID-19. CDR3s include the opening cysteine and the closing phenylalanine or tryptophan. A D gene is named only where the DNA matches it firmly. Clone sizes are given selectively: once, few, many, or a class where the clone is expanded.

once,-,TRBJ2-4,TRBV4-3,TGCGCCAGCAGCCAAGGCGAAAACATTCAGTACTTC,CASSQGENIQYF
-,-,TRBJ2-1,TRBV29-1,TGCAGCGTTTCCAGAGCGGTCAATGAGCAGTTCTTC,CSVSRAVNEQFF
-,TRBD1,TRBJ2-2,TRBV6-5,TGTGCCAGCAGTTCGGACAGGGGGCCCTCACCTCGGGAGCTGTTTTTT,CASSSDRGPSPRELFF
-,TRBD2,TRBJ2-3,TRBV7-6,TGTGCCAGCAGCTTATCGGGACTAGCGAGTATCACAGATACGCAGTATTTT,CASSLSGLASITDTQYF
few,-,TRBJ2-3,TRBV2,TGTGCCAGCTCCGGGTCCGGTGATACGCAGTATTTT,CASSGSGDTQYF
-,-,TRBJ1-2,TRBV5-1,TGCGCCAGCAGCGACCCTAGGGGCGTCTATGGCTACACCTTC,CASSDPRGVYGYTF
few,-,TRBJ1-3,TRBV7-2,TGTGCCAGCAGCTTCGCTCCCCTTACTAGCTCTGGAAACACCATATATTTT,CASSFAPLTSSGNTIYF
-,TRBD2,TRBJ2-5,TRBV5-4,TGTGCCAGCAGCTCAAAGAACCGGACTAGCGGACTTCAAGAGACCCAGTACTTC,CASSSKNRTSGLQETQYF
few,-,TRBJ2-2,TRBV5-1,TGCGCCAGCAGCTTGGCTGCTAGACCGAACACCGGGGAGCTGTTTTTT,CASSLAARPNTGELFF
-,-,TRBJ1-5,TRBV6-2/TRBV6-3,TGTGCCAGCAGACCTACAGTGGCGGGTGCCCAGCATTTT,CASRPTVAGAQHF
-,-,TRBJ1-6,TRBV2,TGTGCCAGCACCCTATTTAGTCAGGGCAATTCACCCCTCCACTTT,CASTLFSQGNSPLHF
-,-,TRBJ1-5,TRBV19,TGTGCCAGTAGTATAGGGGGCTATAGCAATCAGCCCCAGCATTTT,CASSIGGYSNQPQHF
-,-,TRBJ1-1,TRBV7-2,TGTGCCAGCAGCCCTAGGGGGGGAAGGACTGAAGCTTTCTTT,CASSPRGGRTEAFF
-,TRBD2,TRBJ2-5,TRBV10-3,TGTGCCATCAAAAGCGGGGGGGCCGAGGAGACCCAGTACTTC,CAIKSGGAEETQYF
-,-,TRBJ1-3,TRBV18,TGTGCCAGCTCACCACCGTCCAGGGGAGGAAACACCATATATTTT,CASSPPSRGGNTIYF
-,-,TRBJ1-4,TRBV28,TGTGCCAGCACCACCGGGACTACCCTTGGGGAAAAACTGTTTTTT,CASTTGTTLGEKLFF
-,-,TRBJ2-1,TRBV23-1,TGCGCCAGCAGTCCAGGGGACTACCACAATGAGCAGTTCTTC,CASSPGDYHNEQFF
-,-,TRBJ2-5,TRBV28,TGTGCCAGCAGTCCACGACATAGGACAGAACAAGAGACCCAGTACTTC,CASSPRHRTEQETQYF
-,-,TRBJ2-5,TRBV7-2,TGTGCCAGCAGCTTACGAGGGTTAGAGACCCAGTACTTC,CASSLRGLETQYF
-,-,TRBJ2-7,TRBV6-5,TGTGCCAGCAGAAGAGTCCAGGGATGGGACGAGCAGTACTTC,CASRRVQGWDEQYF
-,TRBD1,TRBJ2-3,TRBV5-5,TGTGCCAGCAGCTGGGACAGGGGTAGCACAGATACGCAGTATTTT,CASSWDRGSTDTQYF
-,TRBD1,TRBJ2-7,TRBV2,TGTGCCAGCAGTGACGCCGACAGGGGGCTTGACTACGAGCAGTACTTC,CASSDADRGLDYEQYF
-,-,TRBJ2-7,TRBV4-3,TGCGCCAGCAGCCAAGATGGCGAGGGTCCATACGAGCAGTACTTC,CASSQDGEGPYEQYF
-,TRBD2,TRBJ2-3,TRBV9,TGTGCCAGCAGCGTCTTGCGGGGGGGATACACAGATACGCAGTATTTT,CASSVLRGGYTDTQYF
-,TRBD2,TRBJ2-3,TRBV7-6,TGTGCCAGCAGCTTTACGACGGCGGGAGGGTTGGATACGCAGTATTTT,CASSFTTAGGLDTQYF
-,-,TRBJ2-4,TRBV6-1,TGTGCCAGCAGTGAACATCCGGCAGGGGAAACGCAGGTGTACTTC,CASSEHPAGETQVYF
-,-,TRBJ1-3,TRBV2,TGTGCCAGCAGTGAACTTGCGGGCTCTGGAAACACCATATATTTT,CASSELAGSGNTIYF
once,TRBD2,TRBJ2-3,TRBV29-1,TGCAGCGCCCCCGAGCTACTAGCGGGGGGGCCAGATACGCAGTATTTT,CSAPELLAGGPDTQYF
-,-,TRBJ1-2,TRBV28,TGTGCCAGCAGCAGATTCGATACCAACTATGGCTACACCTTC,CASSRFDTNYGYTF
-,-,TRBJ2-5,TRBV5-1,TGCGCCAGCAGCCCTACGCCGTCCGAGCGGGAGACCCAGTACTTC,CASSPTPSERETQYF
-,TRBD2,TRBJ2-2,TRBV2,TGTGCCAGCAGCCGGACTAGCGGGGGCCCGAACACCGGGGAGCTGTTTTTT,CASSRTSGGPNTGELFF
-,TRBD2,TRBJ2-3,TRBV28,TGTGCCAGCAGTTATAGCCTAGCGGGAGCCTTAGATACGCAGTATTTT,CASSYSLAGALDTQYF
-,-,TRBJ2-5,TRBV15,TGTGCCACCAGCAGAGCAGGGGTTATTGAGACCCAGTACTTC,CATSRAGVIETQYF
-,-,TRBJ1-4,TRBV2,TGTGCCAGCAGTGGAGGGTCTAATGAAAAACTGTTTTTT,CASSGGSNEKLFF
-,-,TRBJ2-1,TRBV18,TGTGCCAGCTCACCACCCCACAGGAAGGGGGTCAATGAGCAGTTCTTC,CASSPPHRKGVNEQFF
-,-,TRBJ2-7,TRBV7-2,TGTGCCAGCAGCTTAGCGGGGGCGGGCGCCTCCTACGAGCAGTACTTC,CASSLAGAGASYEQYF
-,-,TRBJ1-2,TRBV27,TGTGCCAGCTGCTCGGCGGTTTCTAACTATGGCTACACCTTC,CASCSAVSNYGYTF
-,TRBD1,TRBJ2-1,TRBV6-2/TRBV6-3,TGTGCCAGCAGTGGGACAGGGTTCCGTCGGGGGCACAATGAGCAGTTCTTC,CASSGTGFRRGHNEQFF
-,-,TRBJ2-5,TRBV18,TGTGCCAGCTCACCTTACAGACAAGAGACCCAGTACTTC,CASSPYRQETQYF
-,TRBD2,TRBJ2-7,TRBV7-3,TGTGCCAGCAGCTCGGAAGGCGGGAGGTCCTATACTATTTACGAGCAGTACTTC,CASSSEGGRSYTIYEQYF